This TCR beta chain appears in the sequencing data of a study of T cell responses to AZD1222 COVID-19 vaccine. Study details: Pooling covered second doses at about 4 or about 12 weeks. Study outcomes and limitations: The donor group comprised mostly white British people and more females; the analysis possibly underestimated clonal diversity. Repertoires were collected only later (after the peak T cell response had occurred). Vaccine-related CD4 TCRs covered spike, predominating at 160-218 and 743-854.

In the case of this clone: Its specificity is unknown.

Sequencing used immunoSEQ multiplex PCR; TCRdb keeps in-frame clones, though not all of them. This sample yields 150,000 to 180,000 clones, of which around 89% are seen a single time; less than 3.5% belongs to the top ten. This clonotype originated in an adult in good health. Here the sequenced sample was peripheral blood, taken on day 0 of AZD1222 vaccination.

This CDR3 reads CASSPNSGTKETQYF. CDR3 nucleotides: TGTGCCAGCAGTCCAAATTCCGGGACAAAAGAGACCCAGTACTTC. The chain is built from TRBV6-5 and TRBJ2-5; D perhaps matches TRBD1 (6 bases). The CDR3 totals 15 residues. Germline CDR1 and CDR2: MNHEY and SVGAGI. The V and J ends lost 5 bases and 3 bases respectively, with 16 bases between them.